This T cell receptor (beta chain) is from a study of OX40 agonist ivuxolimab in advanced cancers. Study context: Age averaged around 60 years (range about 23 to 80), and more than 80% were male.

Study-level results: Researchers report that CD8+ T cells had, on average, more expanded clones than CD4+. Blood T cells, both CD4+ and CD8+, expanded clonally by week 6 at 0.1 to 3.0 mg/kg. The antigen specificity of the peripheral T cells (those that were expanded) was not determined.

Germline lookup yields CDR1 SGHTA and CDR2 FQGNSA. Trimming took 1 base from V and 1 from J; bases not matched to a gene: 2. The CDR3 covers 15 residues. About this clone itself: Antigen specificity is unknown.

Assay: immunoSEQ multiplex PCR; the TCRdb copy retains only in-frame clones and omits some. The data contain 70,000 to 95,000 clones, 90% to 95% of them singletons. The chain has TRBV7-2 and TRBJ2-7; TRBD1 matches at 9 bases. The sample in question was CD4+ or CD8+ T cells sorted from blood, obtained in a trial of the OX40 agonist ivuxolimab. The receptor comes from an adult with an advanced solid tumor such as melanoma, head and neck, liver or kidney cancer. The CDR3 protein is CASSLGGTGSYEQYF. The CDR3 DNA reads TGTGCCAGCAGCTTAGGCGGGACAGGGTCCTACGAGCAGTACTTC.